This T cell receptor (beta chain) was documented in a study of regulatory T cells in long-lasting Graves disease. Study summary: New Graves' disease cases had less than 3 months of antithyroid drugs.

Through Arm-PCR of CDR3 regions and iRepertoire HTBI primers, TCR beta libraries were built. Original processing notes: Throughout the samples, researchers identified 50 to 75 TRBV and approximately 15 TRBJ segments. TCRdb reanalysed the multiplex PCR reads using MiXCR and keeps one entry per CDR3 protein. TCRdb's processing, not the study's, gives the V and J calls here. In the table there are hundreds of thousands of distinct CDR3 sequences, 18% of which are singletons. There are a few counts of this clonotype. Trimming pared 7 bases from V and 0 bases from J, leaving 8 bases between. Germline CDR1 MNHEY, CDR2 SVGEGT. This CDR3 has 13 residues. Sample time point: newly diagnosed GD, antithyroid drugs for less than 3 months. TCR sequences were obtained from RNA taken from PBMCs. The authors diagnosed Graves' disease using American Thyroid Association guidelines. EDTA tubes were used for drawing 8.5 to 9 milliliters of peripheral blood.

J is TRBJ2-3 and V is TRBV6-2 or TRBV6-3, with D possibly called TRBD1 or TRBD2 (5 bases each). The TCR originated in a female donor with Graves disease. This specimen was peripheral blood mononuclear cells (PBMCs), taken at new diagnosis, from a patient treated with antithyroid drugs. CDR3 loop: CASTGTSTDTQYF. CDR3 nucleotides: TGTGCCAGCACCGGGACCAGCACAGATACGCAGTATTTT.